A single sample is the source of the 5 T cell receptor beta chains below, sequenced in a study of blood T cell repertoires in COVID-19. The table came from immunoSEQ multiplex PCR; TCRdb's copy has only in-frame clones and leaves some out. Of around 270,000 clones listed, 80% to 90% are singletons. The material sequenced was PBMCs or T cells enriched from blood (not recorded which). Source of these receptors: a woman aged 40 to 55 who had been exposed to COVID-19.

The V call is TRBV19, the J call TRBJ1-1; tentatively, D is TRBD1 (6 bases). The germline gives CDR1 LNHDA, CDR2 SQIVND (reference sequence). The CDR3 spans 16 residues. V lost 2 bases to trimming and J lost 2 bases, with 15 bases between them. CDR3 region: CASSISVGAYNTEAFF. The CDR3 coding sequence is TGTGCCAGTAGTATAAGCGTGGGGGCCTACAACACTGAAGCTTTCTTT.

The CDR3: CASSLVGQKGETQYF. CDR3 DNA: TGTGCCAGCAGCTTAGTTGGACAGAAGGGAGAGACCCAGTACTTC. The chain employs TRBV7-2 and TRBJ2-5; D might be TRBD1 (6 bases). The germline V gene has CDR1 SGHTA and CDR2 FQGNSA. The CDR3 is made up of 15 amino acids. The V end was cut by 1 base, the J end by 4 bases, with 13 bases between.

CDR3 amino acids: CASSSRRGRGHQPQHF. DNA of the CDR3: TGTGCCAGCAGCTCCCGAAGGGGCAGGGGCCATCAGCCCCAGCATTTT. The rearrangement uses TRBV7-9 and TRBJ1-5; D possibly corresponds to TRBD1 (6 bases). CDR3 size: 16 residues. Germline V gene sequence: CDR1 SEHNR, CDR2 FQNEAQ (reference sequence). Trimming removed 4 bases from V and 5 bases from J, with 18 bases in between.

The chain employs TRBV28 and TRBJ1-5, with 7 positions matching TRBD1. Losses at the gene ends were 6 bases for V and 10 bases for J; bases not matched to a gene: 6. The CDR3 length is 12 residues. CDR1 MDHEN and CDR2 SYDVKM come from the germline V gene. This CDR3 is CASSQGVTPQHF. Here the CDR3 DNA reads TGTGCCAGCAGCCAGGGGGTAACCCCCCAGCATTTT.

The chain combines TRBV29-1 with TRBJ2-5; D is ambiguous. Trimming stripped 4 bases from V and 2 bases from J, with 20 bases between. Germline lookup yields CDR1 SQVTM and CDR2 ANQGSEA. The CDR3 sequence is 16 residues long. CDR3 residues: CSVGARQPTIQETQYF. For the CDR3, the DNA is TGCAGCGTTGGGGCCCGGCAGCCAACCATACAAGAGACCCAGTACTTC.